This T cell receptor (beta chain) was identified in a study of long-term antiretroviral therapy in people with HIV. Points from the study as a whole: Although diversity increased after ART, it remained lower than in transplant donor controls. Clones that had undergone expansion before ART prevailed in the repertoire throughout all time points.

The content of samples before DNA extraction was roughly 0.85-11 million cryopreserved PBMC. The germline gives CDR1 ENHRY, CDR2 SYGVKD. Between the trimmed V and J ends, which lost 3 bases and 4 bases, there was a span of 12 bases. This CDR3 region has 14 residues. This clone was seen more than once but under ten times. Its antigen is unknown. immunoSEQ v3.0 was run at survey level. Target depth was about 40,000-50,000 T-cell genomes per sample. The repertoire was sequenced with immunoSEQ multiplex PCR; TCRdb's copy has only in-frame clones and lacks some. The repertoire has tens of thousands of clones, roughly four fifths of them found once; the top ten carry less than 20%.

This sequence originates from a man aged 35-49 years with HIV. Sample: unsorted PBMCs, taken 0.5 years before starting antiretroviral therapy. The chain carries TRBV10-3 and TRBJ1-2, with D possibly TRBD1 on 5 matching bases. The CDR3 DNA reads TGTGCCATCAGTGAACCAGGGAACTCCTATGGCTACACCTTC. Translation: CAISEPGNSYGYTF.